The rows below give T cell receptor beta chains drawn from one sample of a study of blood T cell repertoires in COVID-19. Clones were read by immunoSEQ multiplex PCR, and TCRdb kept only the in-frame ones, dropping some. The sample consists of more than 300,000 clones, over 75% of them appearing once. What was sequenced was peripheral blood. These receptors originate from a woman in her 30s with COVID-19, enrolled during active disease. The CDR3 runs from the conserved cysteine through the conserved F or W. Fields, in order: J gene, clone size, V gene, D gene, CDR3 DNA, CDR3 protein. D genes are given only for firm matches. Clone size is given for some rows only: seen once, a few or many times, or a class if the clone is expanded.

j_call: TRBJ2-3; clone_size: -; v_call: TRBV27; d_call: TRBD2; cdr3_nt: TGTGCCAGCCGCGGACTAGCGCTTAGCACAGATACGCAGTATTTT; cdr3_aa: CASRGLALSTDTQYF
j_call: TRBJ1-1; clone_size: once; v_call: TRBV7-2; d_call: TRBD1; cdr3_nt: TGTGCCAGCAGCCCCGGACAGGGAAGGCAAGCTTTCTTT; cdr3_aa: CASSPGQGRQAFF
j_call: TRBJ2-4; clone_size: -; v_call: TRBV3-1/TRBV3-2; d_call: -; cdr3_nt: TGTGCCAGCAGCCAAGCCTCAGGGGGGATAGCCAAAAACATTCAGTACTTC; cdr3_aa: CASSQASGGIAKNIQYF
j_call: TRBJ1-3; clone_size: once; v_call: TRBV29-1; d_call: -; cdr3_nt: TGCAGCGTAAACAGGGCGAGCTCTGGAAACACCATATATTTT; cdr3_aa: CSVNRASSGNTIYF
j_call: TRBJ1-2; clone_size: -; v_call: TRBV4-3; d_call: TRBD1; cdr3_nt: TGCGCCAGCAGCCAAGTCGGAGGGACAGGGGGCTATGGCTACACCTTC; cdr3_aa: CASSQVGGTGGYGYTF
j_call: TRBJ1-1; clone_size: few; v_call: TRBV27; d_call: -; cdr3_nt: TGTGCCAGCAGTTTTAGGACAGTCGGGGACACTGAAGCTTTCTTT; cdr3_aa: CASSFRTVGDTEAFF
j_call: TRBJ2-7; clone_size: -; v_call: TRBV28; d_call: TRBD2; cdr3_nt: TGTGCCAGCAACAGCGGGAGGGTCTACGAGCAGTACTTC; cdr3_aa: CASNSGRVYEQYF
j_call: TRBJ2-3; clone_size: -; v_call: TRBV4-2; d_call: -; cdr3_nt: TGTGCCAGCTCCAGCGAAATGGCTAGCACAGATACGCAGTATTTT; cdr3_aa: CASSSEMASTDTQYF
j_call: TRBJ1-5; clone_size: -; v_call: TRBV2; d_call: -; cdr3_nt: TGTGCCAGCAGTGGAACCCTCGGTCAGCCCCAGCATTTT; cdr3_aa: CASSGTLGQPQHF
j_call: TRBJ2-2; clone_size: -; v_call: TRBV7-9; d_call: TRBD1; cdr3_nt: TGTGCCAGCGTGTCGGGGACAGGGACCGGGGAGCTGTTTTTT; cdr3_aa: CASVSGTGTGELFF
j_call: TRBJ2-2; clone_size: once; v_call: TRBV18; d_call: -; cdr3_nt: TGTGCCAGCTCATCATCCGGACAGACCTACACCGGGGAGCTGTTTTTT; cdr3_aa: CASSSSGQTYTGELFF
j_call: TRBJ1-2; clone_size: few; v_call: TRBV20-1; d_call: TRBD1; cdr3_nt: TGCAGTGCTAGTAGGGACAGGGTCCTCTATGGCTACACCTTC; cdr3_aa: CSASRDRVLYGYTF
j_call: TRBJ1-1; clone_size: -; v_call: TRBV28; d_call: -; cdr3_nt: TGTGCCAGCAGTGTCGGGGGGAGTCGGAACACTGAAGCTTTCTTT; cdr3_aa: CASSVGGSRNTEAFF
j_call: TRBJ2-7; clone_size: -; v_call: TRBV4-3; d_call: -; cdr3_nt: TGCGCCAGCAGCCAAGTAGGAGGTGCCTACGAGCAGTACTTC; cdr3_aa: CASSQVGGAYEQYF
j_call: TRBJ1-4; clone_size: -; v_call: TRBV20-1; d_call: -; cdr3_nt: TGCAGTGCTAGTAGGGGTGCGGGATCTAATGAAAAACTGTTTTTT; cdr3_aa: CSASRGAGSNEKLFF
j_call: TRBJ2-7; clone_size: -; v_call: TRBV7-2; d_call: TRBD2; cdr3_nt: TGTGCCAGCAGCTCAGTAGCGGGAGCGGGTTCCTACGAGCAGTACTTC; cdr3_aa: CASSSVAGAGSYEQYF
j_call: TRBJ2-5; clone_size: -; v_call: TRBV7-6; d_call: TRBD1; cdr3_nt: TGTGCCAGCAGCTCTAGGACAGGGCTCCAAGAGACCCAGTACTTC; cdr3_aa: CASSSRTGLQETQYF
j_call: TRBJ2-7; clone_size: few; v_call: TRBV4-2; d_call: -; cdr3_nt: TGTGCCAGCAGCCAAGGGCACAGAACGACCTCCTACGAGCAGTACTTC; cdr3_aa: CASSQGHRTTSYEQYF
j_call: TRBJ2-1; clone_size: -; v_call: TRBV19; d_call: TRBD2; cdr3_nt: TGTGCCAGTAGTAACGAGGGACTAGCGTTTAGCTCCTACAATGAGCAGTTCTTC; cdr3_aa: CASSNEGLAFSSYNEQFF
j_call: TRBJ1-1; clone_size: -; v_call: TRBV28; d_call: -; cdr3_nt: TGTGCCAGCAGCCCTGGGGGGGGTATGAACACTGAAGCTTTCTTT; cdr3_aa: CASSPGGGMNTEAFF
j_call: TRBJ2-2; clone_size: -; v_call: TRBV19; d_call: -; cdr3_nt: TGTGCCAGTAGCATAACTGCGAACACCGGGGAGCTGTTTTTT; cdr3_aa: CASSITANTGELFF
j_call: TRBJ2-7; clone_size: -; v_call: TRBV2; d_call: -; cdr3_nt: TGTGCCAGCAGAATGGGGTGGGACACTCACTACGAGCAGTACTTC; cdr3_aa: CASRMGWDTHYEQYF
j_call: TRBJ2-2; clone_size: -; v_call: TRBV24-1; d_call: TRBD1; cdr3_nt: TGTGCCACTCAGGACAGGGGCGACACCGGGGAGCTGTTTTTT; cdr3_aa: CATQDRGDTGELFF
j_call: TRBJ2-7; clone_size: -; v_call: TRBV6-4; d_call: -; cdr3_nt: TGTGCCAGCAGTGACTCGTCTTCTTGGACAGAAGGATACGAGCAGTACTTC; cdr3_aa: CASSDSSSWTEGYEQYF
j_call: TRBJ2-6; clone_size: -; v_call: TRBV10-3; d_call: -; cdr3_nt: TGTGCCACCGAGGGAGGACGTCCCTCTGGGGCCAACGTCCTGACTTTC; cdr3_aa: CATEGGRPSGANVLTF
j_call: TRBJ1-4; clone_size: -; v_call: TRBV4-3; d_call: -; cdr3_nt: TGCGCCAGCAGCCAAGGGGGCAGGGCTAATGAAAAACTGTTTTTT; cdr3_aa: CASSQGGRANEKLFF
j_call: TRBJ2-6; clone_size: few; v_call: TRBV5-1; d_call: TRBD2; cdr3_nt: TGCGCCAGCAGCTTGGCCGGGGGGTCTGGGGCCAACGTCCTGACTTTC; cdr3_aa: CASSLAGGSGANVLTF
j_call: TRBJ2-7; clone_size: -; v_call: TRBV6-5; d_call: TRBD1; cdr3_nt: TGTGCCAGCAGACCGGCTGGGACAGGTCCTCTCCGGAAGTACTTC; cdr3_aa: CASRPAGTGPLRKYF
j_call: TRBJ2-2; clone_size: -; v_call: TRBV30; d_call: -; cdr3_nt: TGTGCCTGGATGGAGGGCCCCGGGGAGCTGTTTTTT; cdr3_aa: CAWMEGPGELFF
j_call: TRBJ1-2; clone_size: -; v_call: TRBV3-1/TRBV3-2; d_call: -; cdr3_nt: TGTGCCAGCAGCCAATCTCCTGACTATGGCTACACCTTC; cdr3_aa: CASSQSPDYGYTF
j_call: TRBJ1-1; clone_size: once; v_call: TRBV3-1/TRBV3-2; d_call: TRBD1; cdr3_nt: TGTGCCAGCGGTACGACAGGGGACGCTTTCTTT; cdr3_aa: CASGTTGDAFF
j_call: TRBJ1-1; clone_size: -; v_call: TRBV6-6; d_call: TRBD1; cdr3_nt: TGTGCCAGCAGGAACAGGGGTCTGAACACTGAAGCTTTCTTT; cdr3_aa: CASRNRGLNTEAFF
j_call: TRBJ2-7; clone_size: -; v_call: TRBV30; d_call: -; cdr3_nt: TGTGCCTGGAGTGTACCTGGAGGAAGCTCCTACGAGCAGTACTTC; cdr3_aa: CAWSVPGGSSYEQYF
j_call: TRBJ2-3; clone_size: -; v_call: TRBV7-3; d_call: -; cdr3_nt: TGTGCCAGCAGCGAACGGGGAGGATCCGGCACAGATACGCAGTATTTT; cdr3_aa: CASSERGGSGTDTQYF
j_call: TRBJ2-5; clone_size: -; v_call: TRBV19; d_call: -; cdr3_nt: TGTGCCAGTAGGGACACGGTACGGGAGACCCAGTACTTC; cdr3_aa: CASRDTVRETQYF
j_call: TRBJ2-7; clone_size: -; v_call: TRBV5-1; d_call: -; cdr3_nt: TGCGCCAGCAGCTTGGTCGCTAGCGAGCAGTACTTC; cdr3_aa: CASSLVASEQYF
j_call: TRBJ1-4; clone_size: -; v_call: TRBV6-5; d_call: TRBD1; cdr3_nt: TGTGCCAGCAAACAGGCCCCGGGACAGGTTGGAAAACTGTTTTTT; cdr3_aa: CASKQAPGQVGKLFF
j_call: TRBJ2-4; clone_size: few; v_call: TRBV11-1; d_call: -; cdr3_nt: TGTGCCAGCAGCTATAGCGAGGGAAACATTCAGTACTTC; cdr3_aa: CASSYSEGNIQYF
j_call: TRBJ1-2; clone_size: -; v_call: TRBV2; d_call: -; cdr3_nt: TGTGCCAGCAGTGAAGTCAATAACAGGCCGAACTATGGCTACACCTTC; cdr3_aa: CASSEVNNRPNYGYTF
j_call: TRBJ1-1; clone_size: once; v_call: TRBV2; d_call: TRBD1; cdr3_nt: TGTGCCAGCAGTGGAGGTGGACAGGGGGGCACTGAAGCTTTCTTT; cdr3_aa: CASSGGGQGGTEAFF
j_call: TRBJ2-1; clone_size: -; v_call: TRBV7-6; d_call: TRBD1; cdr3_nt: TGTGCCAGCAGCTTAGGAGGACAGGGCTCGGATGAGCAGTTCTTC; cdr3_aa: CASSLGGQGSDEQFF
j_call: TRBJ2-1; clone_size: -; v_call: TRBV4-1; d_call: -; cdr3_nt: TGCGCCAGCAGCCCCGGGGTACCACAAGACGAGCAGTTCTTC; cdr3_aa: CASSPGVPQDEQFF
j_call: TRBJ2-7; clone_size: -; v_call: TRBV28; d_call: -; cdr3_nt: TGTGCCAGCAGTTACGGCTACGAGCAGTACTTC; cdr3_aa: CASSYGYEQYF
j_call: TRBJ2-1; clone_size: once; v_call: TRBV6-4; d_call: TRBD2; cdr3_nt: TGTGCCAGCAGTGCGGGACTAGAAAACAATGAGCAGTTCTTC; cdr3_aa: CASSAGLENNEQFF
j_call: TRBJ2-6; clone_size: -; v_call: TRBV7-9; d_call: -; cdr3_nt: TGTGCCAGCAGCTTCATCCCGGGGGCTGGGGCCAACGTCCTGACTTTC; cdr3_aa: CASSFIPGAGANVLTF
j_call: TRBJ2-3; clone_size: once; v_call: TRBV6-4; d_call: TRBD1; cdr3_nt: TGTGCCAGCAGTGACAATACAGGGGATTCAGATACGCAGTATTTT; cdr3_aa: CASSDNTGDSDTQYF
j_call: TRBJ1-2; clone_size: few; v_call: TRBV6-5; d_call: TRBD1; cdr3_nt: TGTGCCAGCAGCCGTCGGACAGGGCAGGGCTACACCTTC; cdr3_aa: CASSRRTGQGYTF
j_call: TRBJ1-1; clone_size: -; v_call: TRBV5-6; d_call: TRBD1; cdr3_nt: TGTGCCAGCAGCTTGGCCAACAGGAACCACAGGGGGCAGTGGACTGAAGCTTTCTTT; cdr3_aa: CASSLANRNHRGQWTEAFF
j_call: TRBJ2-2; clone_size: once; v_call: TRBV6-2/TRBV6-3; d_call: TRBD2; cdr3_nt: TGTGCCAGCAGCCGTACTAGCGTCACCGGGGAGCTGTTTTTT; cdr3_aa: CASSRTSVTGELFF
j_call: TRBJ1-6; clone_size: -; v_call: TRBV9; d_call: -; cdr3_nt: TGTGCCAGCAGCGCGCACCTCGGGGGAAATTCACCCCTCCACTTT; cdr3_aa: CASSAHLGGNSPLHF
j_call: TRBJ2-2; clone_size: -; v_call: TRBV27; d_call: -; cdr3_nt: TGTGCCAGCAGTTTATCGATTATGGGGGGAGCCGGGGAGCTGTTTTTT; cdr3_aa: CASSLSIMGGAGELFF
j_call: TRBJ1-2; clone_size: -; v_call: TRBV18; d_call: -; cdr3_nt: TGTGCCAGCTCACCGGGACAAGACTATGGCTACACCTTC; cdr3_aa: CASSPGQDYGYTF
j_call: TRBJ1-2; clone_size: -; v_call: TRBV28; d_call: TRBD1; cdr3_nt: TGTGCCAGCAGTTTCGGGGACAGGGTCCCAGGGTATGGCTACACCTTC; cdr3_aa: CASSFGDRVPGYGYTF
j_call: TRBJ2-2; clone_size: -; v_call: TRBV7-2; d_call: TRBD1; cdr3_nt: TGTGCCAGCAGCTTAGGACAGGGGAACACCGGGGAGCTGTTTTTT; cdr3_aa: CASSLGQGNTGELFF
j_call: TRBJ2-6; clone_size: -; v_call: TRBV5-1; d_call: TRBD2; cdr3_nt: TGCGCCAGCAGCCCCGGGATTAGCGGGACCCTCTCTGGGGCCAACGTCCTGACTTTC; cdr3_aa: CASSPGISGTLSGANVLTF
j_call: TRBJ1-2; clone_size: -; v_call: TRBV28; d_call: TRBD1; cdr3_nt: TGTGCCAGCAGTGAAGCTCTTCCCAGGGGGTATGGCTACACCTTC; cdr3_aa: CASSEALPRGYGYTF
j_call: TRBJ2-7; clone_size: -; v_call: TRBV6-5; d_call: -; cdr3_nt: TGTGCCAGCAGCCTAGACAGAAAATTCTACGAGCAGTACTTC; cdr3_aa: CASSLDRKFYEQYF
j_call: TRBJ2-7; clone_size: -; v_call: TRBV24-1; d_call: -; cdr3_nt: TGTGCCACCAGTGATTGGAGCAAGCAGTACTTC; cdr3_aa: CATSDWSKQYF